One T cell receptor beta chain is described in this entry. Its antigen remains unidentified. The observed sequence ends 3 residues before the CDR3 terminus, with the missing tail filled in from the germline J gene. This sample stems from a study of T cell clonality in common variable immunodeficiency (dated by TCRdb to 2014 to 2015). For sequencing, equivalent amounts of genomic DNA were input from CVID and control samples. For every sample, a 60 bp segment covering the rearranged TCRbeta CDR3 region was amplified and then sequenced. The immunoSEQ assay, a bias-corrected multiplex PCR combined with high-throughput sequencing, was used for TCRbeta amplification. In the source study's methods: Each unique nucleotide sequence was treated as a clone and annotated with V, D and J genes, copy number and frequency. Sequences were labeled productive if in frame, and non-productive if out of frame or containing stop codons. As previously described, clonality was computed from Shannon's entropy. The predicted amino acid sequences of productive clones were used to derive the mean CDR3 Kyte-Doolittle hydropathy. Hierarchical clustering of scaled V gene usage was performed with the R hclust function using Manhattan distance and complete linkage. Sharing of clones by CDR3 amino acid sequence was evaluated by resampling 12 repertoires per group over 100 rounds. The repertoires were searched for about 70 published EBV-specific and roughly 230 published CMV-specific TCRbeta sequences. Analysis left out a couple of CVID samples that produced under 10,000 sequences, so 40 to 45 CVID repertoires remained. TCRdb holds this immuneACCESS table with in-frame rearrangements only. Some clones are missing; in checked studies, unresolved V genes explain under half, and the rest has no known cause. V, J and clone size reflect that table, while D and trimming were determined from the DNA. The data for this sample show about 7,200 clones, each detected more than once. The ten largest clones represent 5.1% of the sample.

Sequences MNHEY (CDR1) and SVGEGT (CDR2) are obtained from the germline V gene. The CDR3, cysteine through phenylalanine, is 14 amino acids long. Only the CDR3 bases that were read are kept: 33 of them, in frame from base 1. Here V drops 3 bases and J drops 6 bases, and the junction holds 3 bases not matched to any gene. Standard criteria, namely reduction of serum IgG, IgA and/or IgM below the normal range together with specific antibody deficiency, were applied for the diagnosis of CVID. There were 40 to 45 subjects in the CVID group (approximately 15 female and some 29 male), ranging in age from roughly 8 to 65 years, with a mean age of about 40. Most CVID patients and most healthy controls were of Caucasian heritage. At the time of study participation, every CVID subject had been on replacement immunoglobulin therapy for one year or longer. At the time of blood collection, no CVID subject was ill or was being treated with immunomodulatory or immunosuppressive medication. From each donor, about 4.5 to 8.5 ml of heparinized peripheral whole blood was collected. Genomic DNA from adults with common variable immune deficiency (CVID) and from healthy adult controls was used for sequencing of TCRbeta CDR3 repertoires. Diluted blood was density-centrifuged over Hypaque 1077 or Ficoll-Paque to isolate peripheral blood mononuclear cells. Genomic DNA was extracted from unsorted mononuclear cells by Qiagen column purification or by a centrifugation-based method.

What the work shows at the level of the full study, not this receptor alone: Despite equal DNA input, controls averaged about 79,000 unique sequences per sample versus around 30,000 in CVID samples. Compared with healthy controls, CVID subjects showed increased TCRbeta clonality (t-test p = 0.018), a feature most characteristic of about a third of subjects. Patient heterogeneity within the CVID cohort put limits on correlating repertoire features with clinical complications. According to the authors, finding the cause of the higher clonality in CVID would require sequencing the repertoires of T cell subpopulations. Reportedly, TCRbeta sequences from CVID had fewer deletions and N-nucleotide insertions, and highly modified clones with 13 or more V deletions were absent from CVID. Fewer TCRbeta clones were shared among CVID subjects than among healthy controls (p < 0.0001).

This chain is built from TRBV6-2 or TRBV6-3 and TRBJ2-1, and TRBD2 aligns with 9 junction nucleotides. Sequenced input: peripheral blood mononuclear cells. The receptor's source is a human donor with common variable immunodeficiency. This receptor carries the CDR3 CASSYGTSFNEQFF. The sequenced CDR3 bases are TGTGCCAGCAGTTATGGGACTAGCTTCAATGAG.